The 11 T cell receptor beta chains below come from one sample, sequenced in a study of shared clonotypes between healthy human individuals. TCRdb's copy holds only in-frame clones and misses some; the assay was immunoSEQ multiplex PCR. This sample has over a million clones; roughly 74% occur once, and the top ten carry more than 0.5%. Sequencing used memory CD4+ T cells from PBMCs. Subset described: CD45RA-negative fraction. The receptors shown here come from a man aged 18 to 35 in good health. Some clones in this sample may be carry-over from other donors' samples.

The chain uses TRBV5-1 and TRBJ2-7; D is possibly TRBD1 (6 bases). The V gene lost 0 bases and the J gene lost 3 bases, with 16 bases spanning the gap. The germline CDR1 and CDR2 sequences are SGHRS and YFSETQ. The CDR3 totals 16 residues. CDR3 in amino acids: CASSLAFGQGFYEQYF. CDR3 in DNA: TGCGCCAGCAGCTTGGCTTTTGGGCAGGGGTTCTACGAGCAGTACTTC.

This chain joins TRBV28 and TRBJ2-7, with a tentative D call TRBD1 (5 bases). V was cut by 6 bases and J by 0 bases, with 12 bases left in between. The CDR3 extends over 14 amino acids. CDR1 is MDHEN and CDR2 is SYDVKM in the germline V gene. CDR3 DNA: TGTGCCAGCAGCAGTTTGGGGCCCTCCTACGAGCAGTACTTC. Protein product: CASSSLGPSYEQYF.

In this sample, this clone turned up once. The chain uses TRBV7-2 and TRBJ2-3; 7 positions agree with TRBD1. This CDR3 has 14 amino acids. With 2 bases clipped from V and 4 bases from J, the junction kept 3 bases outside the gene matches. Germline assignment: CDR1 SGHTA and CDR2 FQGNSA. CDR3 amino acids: CASSLQQGPDTQYF. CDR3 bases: TGTGCCAGCAGCTTACAACAGGGGCCAGATACGCAGTATTTT.

The CDR3 reads CASSPFGEHTDTQYF. The DNA of the CDR3 is TGTGCCAGCAGCCCCTTCGGGGAACACACAGATACGCAGTATTTT. The rearrangement uses TRBV11-3 and TRBJ2-3, with TRBD2 as a possible D gene (5 bases). The V gene lost 5 bases and the J gene lost 2 bases, with 14 bases spanning the gap. This CDR3 is 15 amino acids long. Per the germline V gene, CDR1 is SGHNT and CDR2 is YENEEA.

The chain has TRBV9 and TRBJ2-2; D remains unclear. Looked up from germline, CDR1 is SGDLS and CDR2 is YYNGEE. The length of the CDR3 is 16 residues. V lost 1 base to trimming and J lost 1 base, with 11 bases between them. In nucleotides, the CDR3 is TGTGCCAGCAGCGTATCTGGGTGGCAGAACACCGGGGAGCTGTTTTTT. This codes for CASSVSGWQNTGELFF.

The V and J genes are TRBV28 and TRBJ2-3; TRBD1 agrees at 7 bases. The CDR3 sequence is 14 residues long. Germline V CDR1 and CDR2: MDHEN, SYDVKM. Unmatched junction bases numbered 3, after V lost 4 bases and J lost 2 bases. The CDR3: CASSSGQFTDTQYF. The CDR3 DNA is TGTGCCAGCAGTTCGGGACAGTTCACAGATACGCAGTATTTT.

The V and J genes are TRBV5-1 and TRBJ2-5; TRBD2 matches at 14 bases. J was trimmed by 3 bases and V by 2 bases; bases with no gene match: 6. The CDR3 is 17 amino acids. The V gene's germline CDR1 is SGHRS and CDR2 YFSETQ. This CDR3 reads CASSLGGGLAGEETQYF. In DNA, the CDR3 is TGCGCCAGCAGCTTAGGCGGGGGACTAGCGGGAGAAGAGACCCAGTACTTC.

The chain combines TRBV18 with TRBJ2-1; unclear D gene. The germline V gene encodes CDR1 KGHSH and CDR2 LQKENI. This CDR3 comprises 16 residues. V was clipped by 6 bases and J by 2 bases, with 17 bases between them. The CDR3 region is CASSPQAKGAYNEQFF. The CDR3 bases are TGTGCCAGCTCCCCCCAGGCGAAGGGCGCCTACAATGAGCAGTTCTTC.

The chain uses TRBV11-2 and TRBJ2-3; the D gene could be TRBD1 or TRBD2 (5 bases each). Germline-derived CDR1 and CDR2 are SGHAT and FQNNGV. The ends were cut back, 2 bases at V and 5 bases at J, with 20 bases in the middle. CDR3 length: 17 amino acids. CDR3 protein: CASSLTQTGLLKDTQYF. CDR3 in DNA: TGTGCCAGCAGCTTAACTCAAACAGGACTCTTAAAAGATACGCAGTATTTT.

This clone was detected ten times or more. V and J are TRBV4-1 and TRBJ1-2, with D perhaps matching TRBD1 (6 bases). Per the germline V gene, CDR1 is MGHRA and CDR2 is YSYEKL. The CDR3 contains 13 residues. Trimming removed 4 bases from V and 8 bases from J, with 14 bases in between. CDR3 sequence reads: CASSPSGDEGYTF. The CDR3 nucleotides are TGCGCCAGCAGCCCCTCAGGGGATGAGGGCTACACCTTC.

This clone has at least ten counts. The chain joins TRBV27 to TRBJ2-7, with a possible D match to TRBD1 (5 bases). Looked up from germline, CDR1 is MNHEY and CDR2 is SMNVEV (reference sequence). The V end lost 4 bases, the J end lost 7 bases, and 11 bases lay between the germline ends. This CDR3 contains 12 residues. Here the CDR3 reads CASSYQGSEQYF. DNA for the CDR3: TGTGCCAGCAGTTACCAGGGCTCGGAGCAGTACTTC.